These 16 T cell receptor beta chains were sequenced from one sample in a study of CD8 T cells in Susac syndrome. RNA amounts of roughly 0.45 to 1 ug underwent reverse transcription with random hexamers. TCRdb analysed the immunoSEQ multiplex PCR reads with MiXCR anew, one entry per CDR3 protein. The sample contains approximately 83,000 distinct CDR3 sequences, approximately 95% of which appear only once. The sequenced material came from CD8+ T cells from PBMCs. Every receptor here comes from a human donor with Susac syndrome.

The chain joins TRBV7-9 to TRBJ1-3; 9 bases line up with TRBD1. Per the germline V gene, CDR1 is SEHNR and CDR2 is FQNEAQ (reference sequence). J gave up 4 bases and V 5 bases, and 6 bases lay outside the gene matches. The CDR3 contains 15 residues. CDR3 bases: TGTGCCAGCAGCGACAGGGGGAATGACGGAAACACCATATATTTT. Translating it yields CASSDRGNDGNTIYF.

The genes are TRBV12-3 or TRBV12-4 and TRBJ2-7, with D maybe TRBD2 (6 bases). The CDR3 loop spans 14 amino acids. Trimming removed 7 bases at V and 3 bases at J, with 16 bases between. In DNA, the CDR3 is TGTGCCAGCAATGGAGGGGCACAAGGCTACGAGCAGTACTTC. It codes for CASNGGAQGYEQYF.

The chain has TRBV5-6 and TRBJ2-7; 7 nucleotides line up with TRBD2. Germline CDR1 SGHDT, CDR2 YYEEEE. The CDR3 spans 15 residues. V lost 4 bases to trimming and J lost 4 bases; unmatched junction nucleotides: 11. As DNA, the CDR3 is TGTGCCAGCAGCGTATCTATCGGCGGGGGATACGAGCAGTACTTC. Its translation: CASSVSIGGGYEQYF. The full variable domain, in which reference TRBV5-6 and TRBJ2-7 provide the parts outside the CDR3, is DAGVTQSPTHLIKTRGQQVTLRCSPKSGHDTVSWYQQALGQGPQFIFQYYEEEERQRGNFPDRFSGHQFPNYSSELNVNALLLGDSALYLCASSVSIGGGYEQYFGPGTRLTVT.

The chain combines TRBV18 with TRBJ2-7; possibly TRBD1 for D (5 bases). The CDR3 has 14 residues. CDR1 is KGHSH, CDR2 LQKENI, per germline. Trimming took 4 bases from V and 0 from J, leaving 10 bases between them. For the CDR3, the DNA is TGTGCCAGCTCACGGGGCAGTAGCTCCTACGAGCAGTACTTC. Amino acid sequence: CASSRGSSSYEQYF.

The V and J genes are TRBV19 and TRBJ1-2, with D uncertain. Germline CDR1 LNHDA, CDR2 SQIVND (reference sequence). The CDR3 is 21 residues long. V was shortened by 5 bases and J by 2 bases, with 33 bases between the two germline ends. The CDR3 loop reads CASSHLWGVMAPGNENYGYTF. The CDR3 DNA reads TGTGCCAGTAGTCACCTTTGGGGAGTGATGGCTCCGGGGAACGAAAACTATGGCTACACCTTC. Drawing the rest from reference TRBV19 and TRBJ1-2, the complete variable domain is DGGITQSPKYLFRKEGQNVTLSCEQNLNHDAMYWYRQDPGQGLRLIYYSQIVNDFQKGDIAEGYSVSREKKESFPLTVTSAQKNPTAFYLCASSHLWGVMAPGNENYGYTFGSGTRLTVV.

This CDR3 is CASSPWDGRTEAFF. The CDR3 DNA is TGTGCCAGTAGTCCCTGGGACGGGAGGACTGAAGCTTTCTTT. The chain combines TRBV19 with TRBJ1-1, with a tentative D call TRBD1 (5 bases). The V gene's germline CDR1 is LNHDA and CDR2 SQIVND (reference sequence). The CDR3 spans 14 residues. Trimming removed 5 bases from V and 5 bases from J, with 15 bases in between.

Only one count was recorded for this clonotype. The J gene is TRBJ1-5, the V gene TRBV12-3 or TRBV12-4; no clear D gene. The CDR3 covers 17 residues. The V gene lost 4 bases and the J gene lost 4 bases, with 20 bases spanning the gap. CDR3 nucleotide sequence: TGTGCCAGCAGTTACCGACCGTCGGGAAGGCTAAATCAGCCCCAGCATTTT. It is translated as CASSYRPSGRLNQPQHF.

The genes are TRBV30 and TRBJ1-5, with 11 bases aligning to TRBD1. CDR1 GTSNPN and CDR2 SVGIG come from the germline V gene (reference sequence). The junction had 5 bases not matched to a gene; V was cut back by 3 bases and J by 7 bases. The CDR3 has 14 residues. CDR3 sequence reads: CAWSGGQGDQPQHF. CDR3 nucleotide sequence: TGTGCCTGGAGCGGGGGACAGGGGGACCAGCCCCAGCATTTT.

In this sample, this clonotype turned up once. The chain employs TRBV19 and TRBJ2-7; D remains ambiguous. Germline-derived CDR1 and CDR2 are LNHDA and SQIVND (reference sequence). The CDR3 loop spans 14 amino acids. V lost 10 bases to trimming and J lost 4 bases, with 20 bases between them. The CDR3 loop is CATCDPGVGYEQYF. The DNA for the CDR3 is TGTGCCACTTGCGACCCTGGAGTCGGGTACGAGCAGTACTTC.

CDR3 region: CASSKDREVFPTQPQHF. The DNA for the CDR3 is TGTGCCAGTAGTAAGGACAGGGAAGTCTTCCCTACTCAGCCCCAGCATTTT. This chain uses TRBV19 with TRBJ1-5, with 8 bases lining up with TRBD1. The CDR3 contains 17 residues. Germline loops: CDR1 LNHDA, CDR2 SQIVND (reference sequence). V was clipped by 4 bases and J by 6 bases; unmatched bases: 14.

CDR3: CASSLRTGGTDEQYF. CDR3 nucleotides: TGTGCCAGCAGCTTACGGACCGGAGGTACCGACGAGCAGTACTTC. The chain joins TRBV7-9 to TRBJ2-7, with D possibly matching TRBD2 (5 bases). Germline-derived CDR1 and CDR2 are SEHNR and FQNEAQ (reference sequence). Trimming took 2 bases from V and 5 from J, leaving 16 bases between them. The CDR3 runs to 15 residues.

The CDR3 loop is CASSFRENQPQHF. The CDR3 region has the DNA TGTGCCAGCAGTTTTCGGGAAAATCAGCCCCAGCATTTT. This sequence joins TRBV28 and TRBJ1-5; D unresolved. CDR1 MDHEN and CDR2 SYDVKM come from the germline V gene. The CDR3 loop spans 13 amino acids. V shed 3 bases and J shed 4 bases, with 7 bases lying between them.

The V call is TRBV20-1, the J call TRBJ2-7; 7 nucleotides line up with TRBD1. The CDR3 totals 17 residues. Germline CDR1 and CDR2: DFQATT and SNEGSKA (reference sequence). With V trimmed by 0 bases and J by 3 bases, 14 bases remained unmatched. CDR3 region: CSARDAQAGTARYEQYF. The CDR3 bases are TGCAGTGCTAGAGATGCGCAGGCCGGGACAGCACGCTACGAGCAGTACTTC.

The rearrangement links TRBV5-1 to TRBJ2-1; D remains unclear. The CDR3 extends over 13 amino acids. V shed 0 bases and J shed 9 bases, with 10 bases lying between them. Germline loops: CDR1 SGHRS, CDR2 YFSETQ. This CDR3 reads CASSLVYLGEQFF. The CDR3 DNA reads TGCGCCAGCAGCTTGGTATATCTAGGTGAGCAGTTCTTC.

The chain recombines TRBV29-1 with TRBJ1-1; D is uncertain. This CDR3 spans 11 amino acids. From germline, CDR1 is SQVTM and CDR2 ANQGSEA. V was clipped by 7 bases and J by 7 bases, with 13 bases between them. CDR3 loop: CSALDRDEAFF. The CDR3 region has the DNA TGCAGCGCACTCGACCGGGATGAAGCTTTCTTT.

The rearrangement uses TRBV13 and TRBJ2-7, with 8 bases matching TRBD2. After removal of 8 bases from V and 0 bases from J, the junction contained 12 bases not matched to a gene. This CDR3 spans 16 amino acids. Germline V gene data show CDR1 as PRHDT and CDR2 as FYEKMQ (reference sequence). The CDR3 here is CASSLGREGHSYEQYF. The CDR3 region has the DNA TGTGCCAGCTCCCTGGGTCGGGAGGGCCACTCCTACGAGCAGTACTTC. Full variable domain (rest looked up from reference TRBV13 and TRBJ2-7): AAGVIQSPRHLIKEKRETATLKCYPIPRHDTVYWYQQGPGQDPQFLISFYEKMQSDKGSIPDRFSAQQFSDYHSELNMSSLELGDSALYFCASSLGREGHSYEQYFGPGTRLTVT.